The sequence of this T cell receptor beta chain was determined in a study of post-analysis software for immune sequencing data (dated by TCRdb to between 2014 and 2016). At the level of the whole study: Relapsing-remitting, secondary progressive and progressive-relapsing multiple sclerosis were recorded as disease courses, and subtype annotation was lacking for some patients. The multiple sclerosis patient repertoires were compared with some twelve previously published healthy control repertoires from donors aged roughly 6 to 25 years. A subset of samples was prepared in parallel using single-end sample barcoding, then pooled and co-amplified after Illumina adapter ligation.

Broad study findings and their caveats: A handful of TRBV segments, including TRBV5-6, TRBV5-1 and TRBV20-1, were significantly more frequent in patients than controls. The control group was slightly older than the multiple sclerosis patient group. When samples were clustered directly using the F measure, samples prepared in the same batch co-clustered strongly, which prompted a batch-effect correction. Compared with controls, multiple sclerosis patients had significantly lower normalized Chao1 diversity, a finding suggesting substantial peripheral T-cell clonal expansion.

Libraries were prepared through PCR. Reads for this sample came from an Illumina HiSeq 2500. Unique molecular identifiers were incorporated into TCR beta cDNA libraries to reduce PCR and sequencing biases. Every 1 to 10 million input T cells yielded 500,000 or so cDNA molecules, meaning each molecule approximated one T cell. The same protocol used for the earlier healthy control dataset was applied to prepare and sequence the patient libraries. Within a given batch, samples were prepared together, multiplexed and sequenced on the same HiSeq lane. On the authors' methods: MIGEC was used to process the raw barcoded reads, and molecular identifier groups with only a single read were discarded before consensus assembly and CDR3 extraction. VDJtools was used for post-analysis of the clonotype tables, and diversity was normalized by down-sampling every dataset to the size of the smallest sample. Repertoire overlap clustering matched CDR3 amino acid but not nucleotide sequences to correct batch-related cross-sample contamination. TCRdb reanalyzed the raw reads on its own, using fastp at Q25 for trimming and MiXCR for clone calling, and kept in-frame beta chains. Records with the same CDR3 protein are collapsed into one entry carrying the most frequent genes and DNA. These V and J calls rely on TCRdb rather than the paper's analysis. The sample includes hundreds of thousands of distinct CDR3 sequences, with roughly 47% observed a single time. The ten top clones hold more than 1.5% of the sample.

This clonotype was detected only a few times. Its antigen is still unknown. No much larger clonotype is one base removed from it; base qualities were not supplied. V is cut back by 3 bases and J by 0 bases, with 3 bases in the junction unmatched. The CDR3 sequence holds 14 residues, the cysteine and phenylalanine included. CDR3 DNA is the only sequence kept; it has 42 bases, read in frame from the first base. The CDR1 and CDR2 encoded by the germline V gene (reference sequence) are DFQATT and SNEGSKA. To demonstrate the VDJtools post-analysis software, TCR beta repertoires were profiled from the peripheral blood of 13 young patients with multiple sclerosis. Multiple sclerosis patients were children and adolescents aged roughly 6 to 17 years.

The sample taken for sequencing was blood. The sequence links TRBV20-1 to TRBJ2-7; TRBD2 fits 9 bases in the junction. This receptor was taken from a girl aged 10 to 17 with multiple sclerosis. In nucleotide form, the sequence is TGCAGTGCTAGTAGCGGGGGAAGCTCCTACGAGCAGTACTTC. It codes for CSASSGGSSYEQYF.